This TCR beta chain was profiled in a study of CD8+ T cells in alopecia areata. Overall study findings and caveats: There was only one nonresponder, so it was unclear how baseline CD8+ expansion relates to response. In scalp and blood, many expanded lesional clones persisted during tofacitinib. Clonality in the scalp and expanded CD8+ clones ranked among the top 100 were significantly decreased by tofacitinib.

As for treatment: oral pan-JAK inhibitor, 5-10 mg twice daily. Cell sorting on a FACSAria was used to separate CD4+ and CD8+ T cells from the PBMCs. Trimming pared 5 bases from V and 3 bases from J, leaving 22 bases between. The CDR3 extends over 17 amino acids. Per germline, CDR1 MNHEY and CDR2 SMNVEV (reference sequence). TCR sequencing used cDNA made by reverse transcription of extracted RNA. Profiling relied on immunoSEQ multiplex PCR, and the TCRdb table lists in-frame clones only, not all of them. The data contain more than 150,000 clones, about 47% of them singletons. About this clone: Antigen: not known.

The material was CD8+ T cells sorted from blood, obtained between weeks 51 and 52, from a patient treated with tofacitinib. V is TRBV27 and J is TRBJ1-2, with D perhaps TRBD1 (6 bases). This TCR was sampled from a human donor with alopecia areata. The DNA for the CDR3 is TGTGCCAGCAGTCAGTACGGGACATCCCCCGGCGACTATGGCTACACCTTC. This codes for CASSQYGTSPGDYGYTF.